The 28 T cell receptor beta chains below come from one sample, sequenced in a study of T cells in Graves' hyperthyroidism and ophthalmopathy. There were TCR beta CDR3 regions amplified from RNA transcripts. Carried out on the TCR CDR3, a first-round RT-PCR used the HTBI primer set. TCRdb itself ran the multiplex PCR reads through MiXCR, one entry per CDR3 protein. Of 300,000 to 450,000 distinct CDR3 sequences listed, approximately 25% are singletons. The sequenced material came from blood. These receptors were obtained from a man over 45 with Graves' hyperthyroidism.

The sample holds a few counts of this clonotype. The V and J genes are TRBV7-9 and TRBJ2-1; 8 positions agree with TRBD1. The CDR3 has 16 residues. Germline V lookup: CDR1 SEHNR, CDR2 FQNEAQ (reference sequence). The V and J ends lost 2 bases and 0 bases, in that order; junction bases with no gene match: 3. The DNA of the CDR3 is TGTGCCAGCAGCTTATTCAGGGGGCTCTCCTACAATGAGCAGTTCTTC. Encoded protein: CASSLFRGLSYNEQFF.

This clonotype came up many times. This chain uses TRBV7-9 with TRBJ2-1; 14 positions match TRBD2. The CDR3 is 15 amino acids. The trim removed 6 bases at V and 5 bases at J, leaving 3 bases unmatched. Looked up from germline, CDR1 is SEHNR and CDR2 is FQNEAQ (reference sequence). In DNA form, the CDR3 reads TGTGCCAGCAGGGGGGGACTAGCGGGAGACAATGAGCAGTTCTTC. Protein sequence: CASRGGLAGDNEQFF.

This rearrangement joins TRBV27 to TRBJ1-2, with 7 bases lining up with TRBD1. The germline gives CDR1 MNHEY, CDR2 SMNVEV (reference sequence). The CDR3 is 18 amino acids. Trimming cost V 3 bases and J 3 bases; bases outside gene matches: 16. The DNA for the CDR3 is TGTGCCAGCAGTTTTTCTCCCGGGACAGACGGGGCCTACTATGGCTACACCTTC. This encodes CASSFSPGTDGAYYGYTF.

The rearrangement uses TRBV5-1 and TRBJ2-1; D perhaps matches TRBD1 (6 bases). CDR1 is SGHRS and CDR2 is YFSETQ in the germline V gene. This CDR3 region has 16 residues. Trimming pared 3 bases from V and 7 bases from J, leaving 20 bases between. The CDR3, as DNA: TGCGCCAGCAGCTGGGGGCGGGCCACCCAGGGGAATGAGCAGTTCTTC. Translated: CASSWGRATQGNEQFF.

The chain couples TRBV11-2 to TRBJ2-7, with D perhaps TRBD1 (5 bases). The CDR3 covers 14 residues. Trimming took off 1 base at V and 6 bases at J, with 13 bases between the two ends. CDR1 is SGHAT, CDR2 FQNNGV, per germline. The CDR3 DNA sequence: TGTGCCAGCAGCTTAGCCAGGGCTAAACGCGAGCAGTACTTC. Translation gives CASSLARAKREQYF.

This clonotype was counted a few times. The V call is TRBV29-1, the J call TRBJ2-1; the D is unclear. The germline CDR1 and CDR2 sequences are SQVTM and ANQGSEA. V was clipped by 2 bases and J by 4 bases, with 9 bases between them. The CDR3 extends over 13 amino acids. As DNA, the CDR3 is TGCAGCGTTGAAAACGCAGCTTACAATGAGCAGTTCTTC. As protein: CSVENAAYNEQFF.

This clonotype was seen repeatedly, ten times or more. The V call is TRBV7-3, the J call TRBJ2-3, with 14 bases lining up with TRBD2. The CDR3 covers 17 residues. The V gene's germline CDR1 is SGHTA and CDR2 FQGTGA. V trimming: 1 base; J trimming: 3 bases; junction bases outside the gene matches: 3. CDR3 bases: TGTGCCAGCAGCTTAATGGGACTAGCGGGAGAGACAGATACGCAGTATTTT. Translated, it gives CASSLMGLAGETDTQYF.

The chain links TRBV11-2 to TRBJ2-2, with a possible D match to TRBD1 (6 bases). The V end was cut by 5 bases, the J end by 5 bases, with 21 bases between. The CDR3 length is 17 residues. Germline CDR1 reads SGHAT; CDR2 reads FQNNGV. The CDR3 protein is CASSNLIRGHSTGELFF. CDR3 bases: TGTGCCAGCAGCAACCTAATCAGGGGTCATTCTACCGGGGAGCTGTTTTTT. The full variable domain, rest sourced from reference TRBV11-2 and TRBJ2-2, is EAGVAQSPRYKIIEKRQSVAFWCNPISGHATLYWYQQILGQGPKLLIQFQNNGVVDDSQLPKDRFSAERLKGVDSTLKIQPAKLEDSAVYLCASSNLIRGHSTGELFFGEGSRLTVL.

Points on this clonotype: With a much larger clone just one base away, this may be a read error. The chain employs TRBV7-6 and TRBJ2-1; TRBD2 matches 9 bases. V shed 5 bases, J shed 5 bases, and the junction held 7 bases outside the gene matches. Germline V CDR1 and CDR2: SGHVS, FNYEAQ. The CDR3 contains 15 residues. CDR3 sequence (DNA): TGTGCCAGCAGCCCGGGACTAGCCATGCACAATGAGCAGTTCTTC. This sequence encodes CASSPGLAMHNEQFF.

The chain uses TRBV5-1 and TRBJ2-1, with D unclear. This CDR3 has 11 residues. Germline-derived CDR1 and CDR2 are SGHRS and YFSETQ. Trimming left V 5 bases short and J 4 bases short, with 4 bases between. The CDR3 region has the DNA TGCGCCAGCAGGACATACAATGAGCAGTTCTTC. Amino acids: CASRTYNEQFF.

This clonotype appeared a few times. This chain uses TRBV9 with TRBJ2-7, with D perhaps assigned TRBD1 or TRBD2 (5 bases each). The CDR3 contains 15 residues. CDR1 is SGDLS and CDR2 is YYNGEE in the germline V gene. V lost 0 bases and J lost 2, with 12 bases in between. The DNA of the CDR3 is TGTGCCAGCAGCGTAGGAGGGATAGGGGCCTACGAGCAGTACTTC. It translates to CASSVGGIGAYEQYF.

The rearrangement links TRBV6-6 to TRBJ2-7; a weak D match, TRBD2 (6 bases). CDR1 is MNHNY and CDR2 is SVGAGI in the germline V gene (reference sequence). The CDR3 has 13 residues. Trimming cost V 1 base and J 6 bases, with 10 bases left between them. The CDR3 DNA reads TGTGCCAGCAGTTACTACACGACTAGCGAGCAGTACTTC. Protein product: CASSYYTTSEQYF.

V usage is TRBV19 and J usage is TRBJ2-7; the D gene is possibly TRBD2 (6 bases). The CDR3 has 15 residues. The V and J ends lost 3 bases and 4 bases respectively, with 16 bases between them. CDR1 is LNHDA, CDR2 SQIVND, per germline (reference sequence). The DNA for the CDR3 is TGTGCCAGTAGTATCGGAGGGGCCCGGGGGTACGAGCAGTACTTC. It yields the protein CASSIGGARGYEQYF. Combining the CDR3 with reference TRBV19 and TRBJ2-7 gives the whole variable domain DGGITQSPKYLFRKEGQNVTLSCEQNLNHDAMYWYRQDPGQGLRLIYYSQIVNDFQKGDIAEGYSVSREKKESFPLTVTSAQKNPTAFYLCASSIGGARGYEQYFGPGTRLTVT.

The gene calls are TRBV13 and TRBJ2-1; a possible D gene is TRBD2 (5 bases). The CDR3 is 17 amino acids. V dropped 4 bases and J dropped 4 bases, with 20 bases sitting between them. Per the germline V gene, CDR1 is PRHDT and CDR2 is FYEKMQ (reference sequence). The CDR3: CASSSPSERIVYNEQFF. CDR3 nucleotides: TGTGCCAGCAGCTCCCCCTCCGAGCGGATAGTATACAATGAGCAGTTCTTC.

There are a few counts of this clonotype. The rearrangement uses TRBV5-1 and TRBJ2-7; 12 nucleotides line up with TRBD2. CDR3 length: 15 amino acids. The germline V gene encodes CDR1 SGHRS and CDR2 YFSETQ. With V trimmed by 2 bases and J by 5 bases, 5 bases remained unmatched. The CDR3: CASSLLAGGQDEQYF. The CDR3 region has the DNA TGCGCCAGCAGCTTACTAGCGGGAGGACAAGACGAGCAGTACTTC.

The V call is TRBV4-2, the J call TRBJ2-7, with 8 bases lining up with TRBD1. Germline V CDR1 and CDR2: LGHNA, YNFKEQ. The CDR3 totals 14 residues. Trimming at V came to 2 bases and at J to 2 bases, leaving 2 bases not matched to a gene. CDR3 nucleotides: TGTGCCAGCAGCCAAACAGGGGGAACCTACGAGCAGTACTTC. Protein sequence: CASSQTGGTYEQYF.

This clonotype was counted ten times or more. The chain has TRBV3-1 and TRBJ2-5; 10 nucleotides align to TRBD2. Germline V gene data show CDR1 as LGHDT and CDR2 as YNNKEL (reference sequence). The CDR3 is 16 amino acids. V was pared by 4 bases and J by 1 base, with 6 bases of the junction left unmatched. The CDR3 sequence: CASSPRGTSAQETQYF. The CDR3 DNA reads as TGTGCCAGCAGCCCTCGGGGGACTAGCGCCCAAGAGACCCAGTACTTC.

This chain joins TRBV11-1 and TRBJ1-2; perhaps TRBD1 as D (5 bases). CDR3 length: 12 amino acids. Germline CDR1 is SGHAT and CDR2 is FQDESV (reference sequence). V shed 6 bases and J shed 8 bases, with 13 bases lying between them. DNA for the CDR3: TGTGCCAGCAGTTCCAGGGTTGGCGGCTACACCTTC. It codes for CASSSRVGGYTF.

In its sample, this clonotype was seen a few times. This chain connects TRBV6-1 to TRBJ1-4; 7 nucleotides line up with TRBD1. The CDR3 contains 15 residues. J gave up 7 bases and V 7 bases, and 12 bases lay outside the gene matches. Germline-derived CDR1 and CDR2 are MNHNS and SASEGT. The CDR3 protein is CASNSIDRDAEKLFF. CDR3 sequence (DNA): TGTGCCAGCAACTCCATCGACAGGGATGCTGAAAAACTGTTTTTT.

Concerning this clonotype: A read error may explain this, as a much larger clone is one base away. The chain employs TRBV7-3 and TRBJ2-3; possible D gene TRBD1, 5 bases. Germline assignment: CDR1 SGHTA and CDR2 FQGTGA. The CDR3 loop spans 16 amino acids. CDR3 DNA: TGTGCCAGCAGCACTTATCTGGGTTTGGACACAGGTACGCAGTATTTT. Translating it yields CASSTYLGLDTGTQYF.

This rearrangement joins TRBV10-3 to TRBJ2-1; TRBD2 matches 8 bases. The germline CDR1 and CDR2 sequences are ENHRY and SYGVKD. V gave up 3 bases and J gave up 6 bases; unmatched junction bases: 4. The CDR3 has 14 residues. The CDR3 sequence is CAISELAASNEQFF. The DNA of the CDR3 is TGTGCCATCAGTGAACTAGCGGCCTCCAATGAGCAGTTCTTC.

This clonotype appeared many times. This chain uses TRBV7-3 with TRBJ2-7, with D perhaps matching TRBD2 (6 bases). The CDR3 is made up of 15 amino acids. The germline gives CDR1 SGHTA, CDR2 FQGTGA. V was shortened by 0 bases and J by 0 bases, with 9 bases between the two germline ends. CDR3 sequence: CASSLTGGDSYEQYF. The CDR3 bases are TGTGCCAGCAGCTTAACTGGCGGGGACTCCTACGAGCAGTACTTC.

In this sample, this clonotype turned up many times. The gene calls are TRBV20-1 and TRBJ2-5, with a tentative D call TRBD2 (5 bases). In germline, CDR1 is DFQATT, CDR2 SNEGSKA (reference sequence). The V end lost 3 bases, the J end lost 2 bases, and 7 bases lay between the germline ends. The CDR3 has 12 residues. CDR3 nucleotides: TGCAGTGCTAGCCGGACTCAAGAGACCCAGTACTTC. Its translation: CSASRTQETQYF.

This chain joins TRBV10-2 and TRBJ1-1, with TRBD1 as a possible D gene (5 bases). The CDR3 runs to 12 residues. Germline V gene data show CDR1 as WSHSY and CDR2 as SAAADI. With 7 bases removed from V and 8 bases from J, the gap between germline ends came to 14 bases. DNA for the CDR3: TGCGCCAGCACGTACGGGGGGGTGGAAGCTTTCTTT. It codes for CASTYGGVEAFF.

This sequence joins TRBV18 and TRBJ1-5; the match to TRBD1 covers 8 bases. V was pared by 1 base and J by 3 bases, with 5 bases of the junction left unmatched. Germline CDR1 and CDR2: KGHSH and LQKENI. CDR3 length: 16 residues. The CDR3 reads CASSPQGQAINQPQHF. The CDR3 coding sequence is TGTGCCAGCTCACCACAGGGACAGGCAATCAATCAGCCCCAGCATTTT. Together with reference TRBV18 and TRBJ1-5, the CDR3 gives the full variable domain: NAGVMQNPRHLVRRRGQEARLRCSPMKGHSHVYWYRQLPEEGLKFMVYLQKENIIDESGMPKERFSAEFPKEGPSILRIQQVVRGDSAAYFCASSPQGQAINQPQHFGDGTRLSIL.

This clonotype was counted at least ten times. V and J are TRBV20-1 and TRBJ2-7, with TRBD1 matching 9 bases. The trim removed 7 bases at V and 4 bases at J, leaving 5 bases unmatched. The CDR3 loop spans 12 amino acids. Germline CDR1 is DFQATT and CDR2 is SNEGSKA (reference sequence). The CDR3 is CSVGQGTYEQYF. As DNA, the CDR3 is TGCAGTGTCGGACAGGGGACTTACGAGCAGTACTTC.

At least ten counts were recorded for this clonotype. V is TRBV10-3 and J is TRBJ2-7; 9 bases line up with TRBD1. Trimming at V came to 6 bases and at J to 5 bases, leaving 5 bases not matched to a gene. CDR1 is ENHRY, CDR2 SYGVKD, per germline. The CDR3 loop spans 13 amino acids. CDR3 sequence reads: CAISGTGKDEQYF. The DNA for the CDR3 is TGTGCCATCAGCGGGACAGGGAAAGACGAGCAGTACTTC.

The chain employs TRBV6-1 and TRBJ1-5, with TRBD1 identical over 7 bases. This CDR3 is built from 15 residues. V lost 5 bases to trimming and J lost 2 bases; unmatched junction nucleotides: 6. In germline, CDR1 is MNHNS, CDR2 SASEGT. This chain's CDR3 is CASSRDSLGNQPQHF. The CDR3 DNA is TGTGCCAGCAGTAGGGACAGTCTAGGCAATCAGCCCCAGCATTTT.